Each of the 26 T cell receptor beta chains below was sequenced from the same sample in a study of shared clonotypes between healthy human individuals. Measured with immunoSEQ multiplex PCR; TCRdb has only the in-frame clones, and not every one. The data show roughly 490,000 clones, with 76% seen just once and 13% held by the top ten. The sample taken for sequencing was PBMCs. The receptors come from a woman aged 40 to 50 in good health. Some clones in this sample may be carry-over from other donors' samples.

V gene TRBV27 combines with J gene TRBJ1-1; D may be TRBD1 (5 bases). Trimming shortened V by 6 bases and J by 5 bases, and 10 bases separated the two germline ends. CDR1 MNHEY and CDR2 SMNVEV come from the germline V gene (reference sequence). The CDR3 loop spans 12 amino acids. CDR3 coding DNA: TGTGCCAGCAGCCGGTGGGGGACTGAAGCTTTCTTT. Amino acids: CASSRWGTEAFF.

This clone occurred a few times. A junction end diverges from the germline sequence, so it may reflect a read error. The gene calls are TRBV7-7 and TRBJ2-2; TRBD2 agrees at 8 bases. The CDR3 consists of 18 residues. The V gene's germline CDR1 is SSHAT and CDR2 FNYEAQ (reference sequence). The CDR3 loop reads CASSLVPLREENTGELFF. The CDR3 DNA follows: TGTGCTAGCAGCTTAGTACCCCTGCGGGAGGAGAACACCGGGGAGCTGTTTTTT. Together with reference TRBV7-7 and TRBJ2-2, the CDR3 gives the full variable domain: GAGVSQSPRYKVTKRGQDVTLRCDPISSHATLYWYQQALGQGPEFLTYFNYEAQPDKSGLPSDRFSAERPEGSISTLTIQRTEQRDSAMYRCASSLVPLREENTGELFFGEGSRLTVL.

This sequence joins TRBV7-2 and TRBJ2-7, with TRBD2 identical over 10 bases. Germline lookup yields CDR1 SGHTA and CDR2 FQGNSA. The V segment lost 1 base and the J segment 1 base; nucleotides outside the gene matches: 7. This CDR3 is 17 amino acids long. The CDR3 reads CASSLVSSGRGSYEQYF. CDR3 DNA: TGTGCCAGCAGCTTAGTATCGAGCGGGAGGGGTTCCTACGAGCAGTACTTC.

This sequence joins TRBV21-1 and TRBJ2-2; the D call of TRBD1 is as the table states it, not checked on the DNA. TRBV21-1 is a known pseudogene. CDR3 size: 14 residues. CDR3 DNA: TGTGCCAGCGCACGGGACAGAGACACCGGGGAGCTGTTTTTT. It encodes CASARDRDTGELFF.

The genes are TRBV6-5 and TRBJ1-1; a weak D match, TRBD1 (6 bases). The germline gives CDR1 MNHEY, CDR2 SVGAGI. The CDR3 is made up of 14 amino acids. Trimming removed 2 bases at V and 1 base at J, with 8 bases between. The CDR3 here is CASSYRGGNTEAFF. The CDR3 region has the DNA TGTGCCAGCAGTTACAGGGGGGGGAACACTGAAGCTTTCTTT.

This clone was recorded many times. The rearrangement links TRBV7-9 to TRBJ1-4, with D unresolved. V was clipped by 3 bases and J by 0 bases, with 11 bases between them. From germline, CDR1 is SEHNR and CDR2 FQNEAQ (reference sequence). The CDR3 is made up of 16 amino acids. The CDR3 DNA reads TGTGCCAGCAGCTTTGGGGTGGGAGCAACTAATGAAAAACTGTTTTTT. This codes for CASSFGVGATNEKLFF.

The V gene is TRBV11-2, the J gene TRBJ2-7; no firm D call. This CDR3 spans 13 amino acids. V lost 1 base to trimming and J lost 4 bases, with 8 bases between them. Germline CDR1 and CDR2: SGHAT and FQNNGV. CDR3 DNA sequence: TGTGCCAGCAGCTTAGCGCCGCGTTACGAGCAGTACTTC. As protein: CASSLAPRYEQYF.

The chain uses TRBV30 and TRBJ2-1, with D possibly TRBD2 on 6 matching bases. Trimming removed 2 bases at V and 2 bases at J, with 16 bases between. The CDR3 spans 16 residues. Germline lookup yields CDR1 GTSNPN and CDR2 SVGIG (reference sequence). The CDR3 sequence: CAWSTGLAHPYNEQFF. The CDR3 DNA follows: TGTGCCTGGAGTACCGGGCTAGCGCATCCCTACAATGAGCAGTTCTTC.

J is TRBJ1-5 and V is TRBV30; D might be TRBD1 (5 bases). Germline loops: CDR1 GTSNPN, CDR2 SVGIG (reference sequence). This CDR3 region has 14 residues. Trimming removed 1 base at V and 9 bases at J, with 16 bases between. CDR3 loop: CAWSAGRGLLPQHF. The CDR3 DNA is TGTGCCTGGAGTGCCGGGAGGGGCCTGCTGCCCCAGCATTTT.

The chain is built from TRBV7-9 and TRBJ1-2; possibly TRBD1 for D (6 bases). The V end was cut by 5 bases, the J end by 8 bases, with 9 bases between. CDR1 SEHNR and CDR2 FQNEAQ come from the germline V gene (reference sequence). The CDR3 sequence is 11 residues long. The DNA for the CDR3 is TGTGCCAGCAGCCAGGACAGCGGCTACACCTTC. Translation: CASSQDSGYTF.

The V call is TRBV4-1, the J call TRBJ2-5; tentatively, D is TRBD2 (7 bases). Germline V gene sequence: CDR1 MGHRA, CDR2 YSYEKL. The CDR3 length is 17 residues. V dropped 1 base and J dropped 4 bases, with 19 bases sitting between them. Written as DNA, the CDR3 is TGCGCCAGCAGCCAAGGTCCTAGGGGGAGGGCGGGAGAGACCCAGTACTTC. Protein product: CASSQGPRGRAGETQYF.

The chain employs TRBV5-4 and TRBJ2-7, with a possible D match to TRBD1 (5 bases). CDR1 is SGHNT, CDR2 YYREEE, per germline (reference sequence). The CDR3 extends over 13 amino acids. V lost 4 bases, J lost 2 bases, and 10 bases lay in between. The CDR3 loop reads CASSVDSPYEQYF. The DNA of the CDR3 is TGTGCCAGCAGCGTTGACAGCCCCTACGAGCAGTACTTC.

A remark on this clone: Sequence at one end of the junction differs from germline and may be a read error. The chain links TRBV7-7 to TRBJ2-2; TRBD2 matches at 7 bases. Germline CDR1 is SSHAT and CDR2 is FNYEAQ (reference sequence). This CDR3 is 13 amino acids long. DNA of the CDR3: TGTGCTAGCAGCGGGATTATCACCGGGGAGCTGTTTTTT. Its protein product is CASSGIITGELFF.

The CDR3 region is CASSYRAKYEQYF. The CDR3 DNA follows: TGTGCCAGTAGTTACAGGGCGAAATACGAGCAGTACTTC. V usage is TRBV19 and J usage is TRBJ2-7; a weak D match, TRBD1 (6 bases). The CDR3 has 13 residues. Trimming removed 5 bases at V and 4 bases at J, with 12 bases between. Germline CDR1 is LNHDA and CDR2 is SQIVND (reference sequence).

The chain employs TRBV27 and TRBJ1-1; D is ambiguous. The CDR3 runs 15 residues. Germline loops: CDR1 MNHEY, CDR2 SMNVEV (reference sequence). Trimming took off 8 bases at V and 2 bases at J, with 18 bases between the two ends. The CDR3 region is CASRGPGTANTEAFF. For the CDR3, the DNA is TGTGCCAGCCGAGGACCTGGAACAGCCAACACTGAAGCTTTCTTT.

J is TRBJ2-4 and V is TRBV4-1; perhaps TRBD2 as D (5 bases). Germline V CDR1 and CDR2: MGHRA, YSYEKL. Trimming removed 0 bases at V and 8 bases at J, with 11 bases between. The CDR3 is made up of 14 amino acids. CDR3 bases: TGCGCCAGCAGCCAAGATCGCTGGGGAGACATTCAGTACTTC. Translation: CASSQDRWGDIQYF.

The chain has TRBV4-3 and TRBJ2-7; no definite D call. V was trimmed by 0 bases and J by 1 base, leaving 10 bases between them. The CDR3 runs 15 residues. Germline CDR1 LGHNA, CDR2 YSLEER. CDR3: CASSQDLSVSYEQYF. The CDR3, as DNA: TGCGCCAGCAGCCAAGATCTTTCAGTATCCTACGAGCAGTACTTC.

This sequence joins TRBV10-2 and TRBJ2-5, with D perhaps TRBD1 or TRBD2 (6 bases each). This CDR3 spans 14 amino acids. The germline V gene has CDR1 WSHSY and CDR2 SAAADI. Trimming pared 4 bases from V and 4 bases from J, leaving 13 bases between. CDR3 residues: CASSAGGRGETQYF. The CDR3 nucleotides are TGCGCCAGCAGTGCCGGGGGCAGGGGAGAGACCCAGTACTTC.

The chain links TRBV7-9 to TRBJ2-7, with 16 nucleotides matching TRBD2. V shed 6 bases and J 5 bases; nucleotides not matched to a gene: 13. There are 18 residues in the CDR3. Germline CDR1 SEHNR, CDR2 FQNEAQ (reference sequence). CDR3 amino acids: CASSLRPGTSGRVHEQYF. CDR3 DNA: TGTGCCAGCAGTCTGCGTCCCGGGACTAGCGGGAGGGTCCACGAGCAGTACTTC.

The V gene is TRBV5-8, the J gene TRBJ1-5, with D perhaps TRBD1 (5 bases). V was trimmed by 0 bases and J by 7 bases, leaving 8 bases between them. Germline assignment: CDR1 SGHTS and CDR2 YDEGEE. This CDR3 has 13 residues. The CDR3 DNA reads as TGTGCCAGCAGCTTGGCCGGGGGGCAGCCCCAGCATTTT. Amino acid sequence: CASSLAGGQPQHF.

The genes are TRBV27 and TRBJ2-3, with 8 bases identical to TRBD2. CDR1 is MNHEY, CDR2 SMNVEV, per germline (reference sequence). CDR3 length: 16 amino acids. The V segment lost 5 bases and the J segment 3 bases; nucleotides outside the gene matches: 10. The CDR3 sequence: CASSPRAGVGTDTQYF. Written as DNA, the CDR3 is TGTGCCAGCAGTCCAAGAGCGGGAGTGGGGACAGATACGCAGTATTTT.

V usage is TRBV9 and J usage is TRBJ2-7; 13 nucleotides align to TRBD2. CDR3 length equals 19 residues. Per germline, CDR1 SGDLS and CDR2 YYNGEE. Unmatched junction bases numbered 16, after V lost 3 bases and J lost 4 bases. CDR3 in amino acids: CASSGSIRTSGSDRYEQYF. The CDR3 nucleotides are TGTGCCAGCAGCGGAAGCATTAGGACTAGCGGGAGTGACAGGTACGAGCAGTACTTC.

The chain carries TRBV9 and TRBJ2-1; D perhaps matches TRBD1 (6 bases). The germline V gene has CDR1 SGDLS and CDR2 YYNGEE. The CDR3 contains 14 residues. Trimming cost V 6 bases and J 5 bases, with 15 bases left between them. CDR3 nucleotide sequence: TGTGCCAGCACCCAAACAGGGTCGGACAATGAGCAGTTCTTC. It translates to CASTQTGSDNEQFF.

A few counts support this clone. The rearrangement uses TRBV7-8 and TRBJ2-1; D unresolved. Germline V gene lookup returns CDR1 SGHVS and CDR2 FQNEAQ. The CDR3 is 14 residues long. With 1 base removed from V and 3 bases from J, the gap between germline ends came to 7 bases. The CDR3 coding sequence is TGTGCCAGCAGCTTAGGTGGCGGCTACAATGAGCAGTTCTTC. Its protein is CASSLGGGYNEQFF.

At least ten counts were recorded for this clone. Other DNA sequences within the sample encode an identical CDR3. The chain joins TRBV2 to TRBJ2-2, with D tentatively TRBD2 (5 bases). Germline V gives CDR1 SNHLY, CDR2 FYNNEI. V was pared by 9 bases and J by 5 bases, with 7 bases between. The CDR3 loop spans 11 amino acids. The CDR3 nucleotides read TGTGCCAGTCGCGGGACCGGGGAGCTGTTTTTT. It codes for CASRGTGELFF.

V and J are TRBV7-8 and TRBJ2-3; 8 bases line up with TRBD2. CDR1 and CDR2 from the germline V gene are SGHVS and FQNEAQ. The CDR3 extends over 15 amino acids. V shed 5 bases, J shed 0 bases, and the junction held 4 bases outside the gene matches. The CDR3 DNA reads TGTGCCAGCAGCCCCGGGACTAGTAGCACAGATACGCAGTATTTT. Translation gives CASSPGTSSTDTQYF.